The 25 T cell receptor beta chains given below trace back to one sample, sequenced in a study of identical twins. Using its own MiXCR run on the 5' RACE reads, TCRdb lists one record per CDR3 protein. The repertoire holds some 320,000 distinct CDR3 sequences, with around an eighth as singletons. A further study also used this sample, focusing on yellow fever vaccine responses in identical twins.

Specimen: CD8+ T cells sorted from blood. These receptors were collected from a young woman in good health.

This chain connects TRBV5-4 to TRBJ2-3, with D hard to call. The germline V gene has CDR1 SGHNT and CDR2 YYREEE (reference sequence). This CDR3 is built from 13 residues. Trimming left V 0 bases short and J 5 bases short, with 7 bases between. CDR3 protein: CASSLAVEDTQYF. The CDR3, as DNA: TGTGCCAGCAGCTTGGCGGTAGAAGATACGCAGTATTTT.

At least ten counts were recorded for this clonotype. The chain uses TRBV24-1 and TRBJ2-5, with a weak D call TRBD1 (6 bases). This CDR3 is built from 16 residues. CDR1 is KGHDR, CDR2 SFDVKD, per germline. V was pared by 0 bases and J by 10 bases, with 20 bases between. CDR3 DNA: TGTGCCACCAGTGATTTGCCCTGGACAGCTCCGGTGGGCCAGTACTTC. It encodes CATSDLPWTAPVGQYF.

This clonotype was counted only a few times. The chain recombines TRBV5-1 with TRBJ2-7; D gene unclear. CDR1 SGHRS and CDR2 YFSETQ come from the germline V gene. Between the trimmed V and J ends, which lost 0 bases and 3 bases, there was a span of 10 bases. The CDR3 is 14 amino acids. The CDR3 loop is CASSLGLGFYEQYV. CDR3 nucleotide sequence: TGCGCCAGCAGCTTGGGGTTGGGGTTCTACGAGCAGTACGTC.

This clonotype was seen more than once but under ten times. The rearrangement links TRBV7-9 to TRBJ1-1; D unclear. Germline V gene sequence: CDR1 SEHNR, CDR2 FQNEAQ (reference sequence). V lost 5 bases and J 6 bases, leaving 7 bases between the germline ends. CDR3 length: 11 amino acids. As DNA, the CDR3 is TGTGCCAGCAGCAGAGCGGCTGAAGCTTTCTTT. It is translated as CASSRAAEAFF. Variable domain in full (rest from reference TRBV7-9 and TRBJ1-1): DTGVSQNPRHKITKRGQNVTFRCDPISEHNRLYWYRQTLGQGPEFLTYFQNEAQLEKSRLLSDRFSAERPKGSFSTLEIQRTEQGDSAMYLCASSRAAEAFFGQGTRLTVV.

Only a few counts were recorded for this clonotype. V is TRBV4-1 and J is TRBJ2-7; TRBD1 might be the D (8 bases). The CDR3 has 16 amino acids. V shed 0 bases and J shed 6 bases, with 18 bases lying between them. The germline V gene has CDR1 MGHRA and CDR2 YSYEKL. The CDR3 coding sequence is TGCGCCAGCAGCCAAGAAGGACAGGGAGGGGACCCCGAGCAGTACTTC. Its protein product is CASSQEGQGGDPEQYF.

This clonotype was seen a handful of times. The chain is built from TRBV4-2 and TRBJ2-5; the D gene is possibly TRBD2 (6 bases). There are 15 residues in the CDR3. Trimming stripped 0 bases from V and 0 bases from J, with 8 bases between. The germline V gene encodes CDR1 LGHNA and CDR2 YNFKEQ. In DNA, the CDR3 is TGTGCCAGCAGCCAAGAGGAGGGGCACCAAGAGACCCAGTACTTC. Protein sequence: CASSQEEGHQETQYF.

The V gene is TRBV16, the J gene TRBJ2-4, with D perhaps matching TRBD1 (6 bases). The CDR3 is 14 amino acids. CDR1 KGHSY and CDR2 FQNENV come from the germline V gene. Trimming removed 0 bases at V and 3 bases at J, with 6 bases between. The CDR3 bases are TGTGCCAGCAGCCAATCGGACAGCAAAAACATTCAGTACTTC. Translation: CASSQSDSKNIQYF.

This clonotype was seen more than once but under ten times. The chain carries TRBV5-1 and TRBJ2-1; the match to TRBD1 covers 8 bases. Germline V lookup: CDR1 SGHRS, CDR2 YFSETQ. This CDR3 spans 16 amino acids. Trimming at V came to 2 bases and at J to 7 bases, leaving 11 bases not matched to a gene. The chain's CDR3 is CASSFPTGVVSNEQFF. DNA for the CDR3: TGCGCCAGCAGCTTCCCGACAGGGGTGGTTTCGAATGAGCAGTTCTTC.

The chain links TRBV28 to TRBJ2-2; D gene ambiguous. The CDR3 extends over 13 amino acids. V was cut by 7 bases and J by 4 bases, with 10 bases left in between. Germline loops: CDR1 MDHEN, CDR2 SYDVKM. The CDR3 loop reads CASTNSVTGELFF. CDR3 DNA sequence: TGTGCCAGCACGAACTCGGTCACCGGGGAGCTGTTTTTT. The variable domain in full, completed from reference TRBV28 and TRBJ2-2, reads DVKVTQSSRYLVKRTGEKVFLECVQDMDHENMFWYRQDPGLGLRLIYFSYDVKMKEKGDIPEGYSVSREKKERFSLILESASTNQTSMYLCASTNSVTGELFFGEGSRLTVL.

The rearrangement joins TRBV5-4 to TRBJ2-2; 8 nucleotides match TRBD2. Per germline, CDR1 SGHNT and CDR2 YYREEE (reference sequence). The CDR3 is 15 amino acids. Trimming cost V 3 bases and J 7 bases; bases outside gene matches: 8. In DNA form, the CDR3 reads TGTGCCAGCAGCTCCCCCGGGACTAGTAGCGGGGAGCTGTTTTTT. Amino acid sequence: CASSSPGTSSGELFF.

This clonotype was detected a few times. The rearrangement joins TRBV25-1 to TRBJ2-7, with TRBD1 as a possible D gene (5 bases). Germline CDR1 and CDR2: MGHDK and SYGVNS. The V and J ends lost 8 bases and 6 bases respectively, with 11 bases between them. There are 11 residues in the CDR3. The CDR3, as DNA: TGTGCCAGCCGGCAGGGTTCCGAGCAGTACGTC. This translates into CASRQGSEQYV.

The V call is TRBV7-6, the J call TRBJ2-5; D is possibly TRBD2 (6 bases). CDR1 SGHVS and CDR2 FNYEAQ come from the germline V gene. Trimming took 5 bases from V and 3 from J, leaving 10 bases between them. CDR3 size: 13 residues. Written as DNA, the CDR3 is TGTGCCAGCAGCATCCGACTAGAAGAGACCCAGTACTTC. Translated: CASSIRLEETQYF.

The V call is TRBV7-8, the J call TRBJ2-5; 11 nucleotides agree with TRBD1. J was trimmed by 5 bases and V by 6 bases; bases with no gene match: 8. Germline V gene lookup returns CDR1 SGHVS and CDR2 FQNEAQ. The CDR3 loop spans 15 amino acids. The CDR3 region has the DNA TGTGCCAGCAGACACAGGACAGGGGGCTTGGAGACCCAGTACTTC. Protein: CASRHRTGGLETQYF. Based on the CDR3 plus reference TRBV7-8 and TRBJ2-5, the full variable domain is GAGVSQSPRYKVAKRGQDVALRCDPISGHVSLFWYQQALGQGPEFLTYFQNEAQLDKSGLPSDRFFAERPEGSVSTLKIQRTQQEDSAVYLCASRHRTGGLETQYFGPGTRLLVL.

In its sample, this clonotype was seen a few times. The rearrangement uses TRBV29-1 and TRBJ2-7; D may be TRBD2 (5 bases). The CDR3 covers 12 residues. Germline CDR1 SQVTM, CDR2 ANQGSEA. Between the trimmed V and J ends, which lost 4 bases and 1 base, there was a span of 8 bases. Here the CDR3 reads CSVGEGSYEQYF. DNA of the CDR3: TGCAGCGTTGGAGAGGGATCCTACGAGCAGTACTTC.

Many counts were recorded for this clonotype. The chain is built from TRBV5-5 and TRBJ2-2; D is uncertain. CDR3 length: 16 residues. Germline CDR1 and CDR2: SGHKS and YYEKEE (reference sequence). V shed 0 bases and J shed 5 bases, with 14 bases lying between them. The DNA of the CDR3 is TGTGCCAGCAGCTTGGTTCGGCCAAGGCTTACCGGGGAGCTGTTTTTT. Amino acids: CASSLVRPRLTGELFF.

This clonotype was seen a few times. J is TRBJ2-7 and V is TRBV9; TRBD2 aligns across 9 bases. Germline CDR1 SGDLS, CDR2 YYNGEE. V gave up 2 bases and J gave up 5 bases; unmatched junction bases: 2. This CDR3 contains 13 residues. The CDR3: CASSVRLADEQYF. CDR3 bases: TGTGCCAGCAGCGTGAGACTAGCGGACGAGCAGTACTTC. Full variable domain (remainder filled in from reference TRBV9 and TRBJ2-7): DSGVTQTPKHLITATGQRVTLRCSPRSGDLSVYWYQQSLDQGLQFLIQYYNGEERAKGNILERFSAQQFPDLHSELNLSSLELGDSALYFCASSVRLADEQYFGPGTRLTVT.

This clonotype was observed a few times. CDR3 sequence: CASSAGTSGSHEQFF. CDR3 nucleotides: TGTGCCAGCAGCGCCGGGACTAGCGGGAGTCATGAGCAGTTCTTC. This chain connects TRBV9 to TRBJ2-1, with TRBD2 matching over 14 bases. Germline lookup yields CDR1 SGDLS and CDR2 YYNGEE. Unmatched junction bases numbered 4, after V lost 3 bases and J lost 8 bases. The CDR3 totals 15 residues.

This chain connects TRBV6-4 to TRBJ2-3; D gene unclear. The V gene's germline CDR1 is MRHNA and CDR2 SNTAGT. Trimming left V 3 bases short and J 1 base short, with 14 bases between. The CDR3 is 16 residues long. The CDR3 nucleotides read TGTGCCAGCAGTGATGGGGTTAGTTTCGGCACAGATACGCAGTATTTT. This encodes CASSDGVSFGTDTQYF.

The V call is TRBV5-1, the J call TRBJ2-1, with D possibly matching TRBD1 (5 bases). The CDR3 covers 12 residues. Trimming shortened V by 5 bases and J by 6 bases, and 9 bases separated the two germline ends. From germline, CDR1 is SGHRS and CDR2 YFSETQ. CDR3 nucleotide sequence: TGCGCCAGCAGAGGGGAATCCAATGAGCAGTTCTTC. Amino acids: CASRGESNEQFF.

This clonotype was observed at least ten times. The rearrangement uses TRBV29-1 and TRBJ2-2; D possibly corresponds to TRBD2 (6 bases). CDR1 is SQVTM, CDR2 ANQGSEA, per germline. CDR3 size: 12 residues. V lost 6 bases and J lost 3, with 8 bases in between. The CDR3 nucleotides are TGCAGCGTCGGGGGAGACACCGGGGAGCTGTTTTTT. It specifies CSVGGDTGELFF.

The chain couples TRBV9 to TRBJ2-2; D is unresolved. V gave up 3 bases and J gave up 2 bases, with 11 bases separating them. Germline V CDR1 and CDR2: SGDLS, YYNGEE. The CDR3 runs 15 residues. CDR3 protein: CASSAIRINTGELFF. CDR3 bases: TGTGCCAGCAGCGCCATTAGGATTAACACCGGGGAGCTGTTTTTT.

This clonotype was counted a few times. J is TRBJ2-1 and V is TRBV28; no firm D call. The CDR3 contains 14 residues. Germline assignment: CDR1 MDHEN and CDR2 SYDVKM. Trimming took off 7 bases at V and 0 bases at J, with 10 bases between the two ends. The CDR3 coding sequence is TGTGCCAGCACGATTGCGGCCTCCTACAATGAGCAGTTCTTC. This gives the protein CASTIAASYNEQFF.

The genes are TRBV29-1 and TRBJ1-2, with 8 bases aligning to TRBD1. The trim removed 1 base at V and 7 bases at J, leaving 2 bases unmatched. Germline V gene data show CDR1 as SQVTM and CDR2 as ANQGSEA. CDR3 length equals 12 residues. CDR3 nucleotides: TGCAGCGTTGAAGCAGGGGGCCGTGGCTACACCTTC. Its protein is CSVEAGGRGYTF. The full variable domain, with the rest looked up from reference TRBV29-1 and TRBJ1-2, is SAVISQKPSRDICQRGTSLTIQCQVDSQVTMMFWYRQQPGQSLTLIATANQGSEATYESGFVIDKFPISRPNLTFSTLTVSNMSPEDSSIYLCSVEAGGRGYTFGSGTRLTVV.

The chain couples TRBV6-2 or TRBV6-3 to TRBJ2-7; possibly TRBD1 or TRBD2 for D (9 bases each). V lost 1 base to trimming and J lost 3 bases, with 28 bases between them. From germline, CDR1 is MNHEY and CDR2 SVGEGT. CDR3 length: 20 amino acids. The CDR3 region has the DNA TGTGCCAGCAGTTACTTCGGGGGGACAGGGTCGGGACTAGCAATCTACGAGCAGTACTTC. This translates into CASSYFGGTGSGLAIYEQYF.

The rearrangement uses TRBV7-9 and TRBJ2-2; D remains unclear. Per germline, CDR1 SEHNR and CDR2 FQNEAQ (reference sequence). The CDR3 length is 17 residues. Trimming removed 2 bases from V and 0 bases from J, with 13 bases in between. The CDR3 bases are TGTGCCAGCAGCTTATACAGTATCTATGCGAACACCGGGGAGCTGTTTTTT. It encodes CASSLYSIYANTGELFF. The full variable domain, in which reference TRBV7-9 and TRBJ2-2 provide the parts outside the CDR3, is DTGVSQNPRHKITKRGQNVTFRCDPISEHNRLYWYRQTLGQGPEFLTYFQNEAQLEKSRLLSDRFSAERPKGSFSTLEIQRTEQGDSAMYLCASSLYSIYANTGELFFGEGSRLTVL.